The 4 T cell receptor beta chains listed next were all sequenced from one sample in a study of blood T cell repertoires in COVID-19. The method was immunoSEQ multiplex PCR; TCRdb's version includes in-frame clones alone and lacks a portion of them. The sample yields some 340,000 clones, about four fifths seen once. Sequencing input: PBMCs or T cells enriched from blood (not recorded which). These receptors were obtained from a woman aged 50 to 65 who had recovered from COVID-19.

The rearrangement joins TRBV5-8 to TRBJ1-2; 7 nucleotides match TRBD1. Germline lookup yields CDR1 SGHTS and CDR2 YDEGEE. J gave up 7 bases and V 0 bases, and 12 bases lay outside the gene matches. The CDR3 totals 16 residues. Here the CDR3 reads CASSLGIFTGAGGYTF. CDR3 nucleotides: TGTGCCAGCAGCTTGGGTATATTCACAGGGGCCGGTGGCTACACCTTC.

The V gene is TRBV7-2, the J gene TRBJ1-2, with D unresolved. Trimming shortened V by 7 bases and J by 4 bases, and 13 bases separated the two germline ends. Germline CDR1 and CDR2: SGHTA and FQGNSA. The CDR3 extends over 13 amino acids. The CDR3 sequence is CASKSLVRYGYTF. The CDR3 DNA is TGTGCCAGCAAAAGCCTGGTTCGCTATGGCTACACCTTC.

V gene TRBV11-2 combines with J gene TRBJ1-1; D might be TRBD1 (5 bases). In germline, CDR1 is SGHAT, CDR2 FQNNGV. Trimming took off 5 bases at V and 3 bases at J, with 16 bases between the two ends. The CDR3 runs 15 residues. This chain's CDR3 is CASSHSPGLDTEAFF. DNA of the CDR3: TGTGCCAGCAGCCATTCCCCAGGGTTGGACACTGAAGCTTTCTTT.

This clone has a single count. This chain uses TRBV6-2 or TRBV6-3 with TRBJ1-5, with 10 bases fitting TRBD1. With V trimmed by 5 bases and J by 7 bases, 8 bases remained unmatched. The germline V gene encodes CDR1 MNHEY and CDR2 SVGEGT. This CDR3 has 15 amino acids. The CDR3 coding sequence is TGTGCCAGCAGTATTGACAGGGGGCTTGAGCAGCCCCAGCATTTT. Its translation: CASSIDRGLEQPQHF.